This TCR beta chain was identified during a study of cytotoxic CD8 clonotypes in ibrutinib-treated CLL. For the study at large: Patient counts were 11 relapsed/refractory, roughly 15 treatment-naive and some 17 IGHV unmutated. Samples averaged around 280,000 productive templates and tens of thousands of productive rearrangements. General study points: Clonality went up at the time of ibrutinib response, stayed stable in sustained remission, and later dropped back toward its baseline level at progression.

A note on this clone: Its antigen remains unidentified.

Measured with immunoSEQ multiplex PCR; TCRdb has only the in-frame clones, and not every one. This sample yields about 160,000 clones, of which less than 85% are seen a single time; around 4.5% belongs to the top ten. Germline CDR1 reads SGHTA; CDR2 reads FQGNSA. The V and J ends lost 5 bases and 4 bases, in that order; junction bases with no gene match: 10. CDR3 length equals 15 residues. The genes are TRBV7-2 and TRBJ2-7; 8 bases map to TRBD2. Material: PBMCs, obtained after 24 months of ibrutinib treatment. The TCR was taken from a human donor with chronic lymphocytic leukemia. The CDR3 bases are TGTGCCAGCAGCCAATTAGCGGGAAGCAGGTACGAGCAGTACTTC. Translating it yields CASSQLAGSRYEQYF.